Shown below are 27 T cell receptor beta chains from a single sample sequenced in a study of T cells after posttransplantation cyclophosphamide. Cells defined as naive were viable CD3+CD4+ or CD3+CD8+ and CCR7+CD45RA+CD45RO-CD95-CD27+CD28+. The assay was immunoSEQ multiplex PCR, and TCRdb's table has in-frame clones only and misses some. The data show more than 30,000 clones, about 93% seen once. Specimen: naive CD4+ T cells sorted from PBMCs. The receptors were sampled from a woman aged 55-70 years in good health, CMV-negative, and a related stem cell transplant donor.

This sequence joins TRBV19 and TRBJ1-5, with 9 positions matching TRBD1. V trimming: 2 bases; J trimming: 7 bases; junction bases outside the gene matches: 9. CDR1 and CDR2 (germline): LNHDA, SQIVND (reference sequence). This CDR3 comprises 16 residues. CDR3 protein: CASSIRLGQGNQPQHF. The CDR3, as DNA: TGTGCCAGTAGTATACGTCTCGGACAGGGGAACCAGCCCCAGCATTTT.

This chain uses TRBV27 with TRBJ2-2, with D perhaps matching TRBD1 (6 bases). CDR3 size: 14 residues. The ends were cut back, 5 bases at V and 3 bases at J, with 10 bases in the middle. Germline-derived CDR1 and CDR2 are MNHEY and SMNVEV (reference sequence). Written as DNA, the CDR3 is TGTGCCAGCAGTGGGGACAAGGACACCGGGGAGCTGTTTTTT. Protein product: CASSGDKDTGELFF.

The CDR3 bases are TGTGCCAGCAGTTCGGGAGCCCACAATGAGCAGTTCTTC. Translated, it gives CASSSGAHNEQFF. The J gene is TRBJ2-1, the V gene TRBV6-5; perhaps TRBD2 as D (6 bases). V was clipped by 4 bases and J by 5 bases, with 9 bases between them. This CDR3 contains 13 residues. Germline V lookup: CDR1 MNHEY, CDR2 SVGAGI.

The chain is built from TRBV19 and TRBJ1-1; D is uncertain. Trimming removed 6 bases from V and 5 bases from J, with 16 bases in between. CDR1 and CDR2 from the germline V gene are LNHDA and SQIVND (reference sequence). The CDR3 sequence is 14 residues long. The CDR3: CASSASGRRTEAFF. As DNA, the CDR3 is TGTGCCAGTAGCGCCTCCGGGAGACGGACTGAAGCTTTCTTT.

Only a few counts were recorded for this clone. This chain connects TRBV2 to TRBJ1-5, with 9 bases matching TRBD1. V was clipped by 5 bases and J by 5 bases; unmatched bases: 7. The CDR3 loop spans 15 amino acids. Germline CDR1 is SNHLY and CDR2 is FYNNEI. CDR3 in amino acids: CASSRRDREDQPQHF. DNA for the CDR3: TGTGCCAGCAGTCGCCGGGACAGGGAGGATCAGCCCCAGCATTTT.

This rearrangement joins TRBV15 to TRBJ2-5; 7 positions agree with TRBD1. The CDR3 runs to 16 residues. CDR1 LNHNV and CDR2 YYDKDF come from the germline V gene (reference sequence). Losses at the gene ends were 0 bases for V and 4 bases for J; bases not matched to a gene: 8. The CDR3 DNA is TGTGCCACCAGCAGAGAGGGACAGATTTCGGCAGAGACCCAGTACTTC. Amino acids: CATSREGQISAETQYF.

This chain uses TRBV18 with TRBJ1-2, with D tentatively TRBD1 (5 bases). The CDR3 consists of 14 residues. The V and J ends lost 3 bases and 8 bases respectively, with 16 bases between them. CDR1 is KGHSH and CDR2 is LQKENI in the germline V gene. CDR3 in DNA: TGTGCCAGCTCACCGACCCAGGGTCTGTGGGGCTACACCTTC. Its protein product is CASSPTQGLWGYTF.

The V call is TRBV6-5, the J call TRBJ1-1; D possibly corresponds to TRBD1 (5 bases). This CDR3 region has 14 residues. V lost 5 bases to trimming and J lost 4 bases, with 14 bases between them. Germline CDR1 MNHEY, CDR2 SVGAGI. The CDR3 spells CASSKDSPGTEAFF. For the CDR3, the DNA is TGTGCCAGCAGTAAAGACAGTCCGGGCACTGAAGCTTTCTTT.

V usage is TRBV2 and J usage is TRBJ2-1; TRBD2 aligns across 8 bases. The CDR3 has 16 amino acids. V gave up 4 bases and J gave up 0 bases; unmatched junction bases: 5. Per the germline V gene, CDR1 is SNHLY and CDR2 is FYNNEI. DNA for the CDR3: TGTGCCAGCAGTGTAAGGCTAGCGGGCTCCTACAATGAGCAGTTCTTC. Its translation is CASSVRLAGSYNEQFF.

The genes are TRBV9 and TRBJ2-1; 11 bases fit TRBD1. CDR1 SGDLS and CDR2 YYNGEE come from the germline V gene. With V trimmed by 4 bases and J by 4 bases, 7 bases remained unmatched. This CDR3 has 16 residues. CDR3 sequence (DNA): TGTGCCAGCAGCTACAGGACAGGGGGCGCGTACAATGAGCAGTTCTTC. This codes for CASSYRTGGAYNEQFF.

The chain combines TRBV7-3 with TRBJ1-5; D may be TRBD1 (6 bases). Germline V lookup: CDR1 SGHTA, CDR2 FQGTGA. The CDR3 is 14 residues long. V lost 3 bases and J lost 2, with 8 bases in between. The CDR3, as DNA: TGTGCCAGCAGCTTGGACAGCGGCAATCAGCCCCAGCATTTT. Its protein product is CASSLDSGNQPQHF.

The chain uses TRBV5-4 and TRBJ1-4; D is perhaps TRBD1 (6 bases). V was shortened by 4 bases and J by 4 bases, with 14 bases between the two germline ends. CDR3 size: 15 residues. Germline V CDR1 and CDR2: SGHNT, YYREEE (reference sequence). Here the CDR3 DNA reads TGTGCCAGCAGCCCACAGGGTTTGGGTAATGAAAAACTGTTTTTT. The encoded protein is CASSPQGLGNEKLFF.

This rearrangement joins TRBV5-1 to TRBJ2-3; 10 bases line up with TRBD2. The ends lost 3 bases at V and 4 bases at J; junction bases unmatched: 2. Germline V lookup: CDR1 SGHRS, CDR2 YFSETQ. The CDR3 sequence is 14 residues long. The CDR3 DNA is TGCGCCAGCAGCTCCGGGACTAGCGCAGATACGCAGTATTTT. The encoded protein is CASSSGTSADTQYF.

CDR3 sequence (DNA): TGTGCCAGCAGCCCCGTGTACACTGAAGCTTTCTTT. It is translated as CASSPVYTEAFF. V is TRBV6-6 and J is TRBJ1-1; D remains ambiguous. Deletions cut 6 bases from V and 3 bases from J, with 8 bases between. This CDR3 has 12 residues. In germline, CDR1 is MNHNY, CDR2 SVGAGI (reference sequence).

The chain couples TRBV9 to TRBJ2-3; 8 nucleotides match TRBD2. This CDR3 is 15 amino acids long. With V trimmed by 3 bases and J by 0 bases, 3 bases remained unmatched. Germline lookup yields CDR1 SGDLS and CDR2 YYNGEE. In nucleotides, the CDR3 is TGTGCCAGCAGCGCGGGACTAGGGAGCACAGATACGCAGTATTTT. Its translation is CASSAGLGSTDTQYF.

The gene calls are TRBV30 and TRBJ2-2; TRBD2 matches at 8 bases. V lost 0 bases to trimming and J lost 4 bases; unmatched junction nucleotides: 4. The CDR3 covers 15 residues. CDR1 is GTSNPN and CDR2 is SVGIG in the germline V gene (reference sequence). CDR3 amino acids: CAWSVGLAGTGELFF. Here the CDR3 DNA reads TGTGCCTGGAGTGTAGGTCTAGCGGGCACCGGGGAGCTGTTTTTT.

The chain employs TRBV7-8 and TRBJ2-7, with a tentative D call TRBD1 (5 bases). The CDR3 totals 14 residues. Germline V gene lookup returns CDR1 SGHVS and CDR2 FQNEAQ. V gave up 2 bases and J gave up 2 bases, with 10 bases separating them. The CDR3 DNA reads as TGTGCCAGCAGCTTAAAATCAGGGCCCTACGAGCAGTACTTC. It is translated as CASSLKSGPYEQYF.

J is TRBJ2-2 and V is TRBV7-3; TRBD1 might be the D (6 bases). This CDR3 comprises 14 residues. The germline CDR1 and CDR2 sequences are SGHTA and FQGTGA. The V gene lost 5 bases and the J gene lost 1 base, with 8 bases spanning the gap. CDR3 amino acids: CASSPGQNTGELFF. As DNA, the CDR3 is TGTGCCAGCAGCCCGGGACAGAACACCGGGGAGCTGTTTTTT.

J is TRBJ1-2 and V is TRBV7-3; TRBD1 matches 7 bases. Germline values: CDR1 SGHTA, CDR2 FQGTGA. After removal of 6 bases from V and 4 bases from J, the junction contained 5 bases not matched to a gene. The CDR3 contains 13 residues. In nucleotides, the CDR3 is TGTGCCAGCAGTCGGGACAGAACCTATGGCTACACCTTC. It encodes CASSRDRTYGYTF. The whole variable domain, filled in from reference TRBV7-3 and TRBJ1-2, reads GAGVSQTPSNKVTEKGKYVELRCDPISGHTALYWYRQSLGQGPEFLIYFQGTGAADDSGLPNDRFFAVRPEGSVSTLKIQRTERGDSAVYLCASSRDRTYGYTFGSGTRLTVV.

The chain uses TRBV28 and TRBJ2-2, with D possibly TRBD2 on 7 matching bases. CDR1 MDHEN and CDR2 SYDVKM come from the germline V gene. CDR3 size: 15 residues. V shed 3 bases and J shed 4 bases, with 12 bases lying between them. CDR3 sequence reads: CASSFGGAGTGELFF. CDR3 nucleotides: TGTGCCAGCAGTTTTGGGGGGGCTGGCACCGGGGAGCTGTTTTTT.

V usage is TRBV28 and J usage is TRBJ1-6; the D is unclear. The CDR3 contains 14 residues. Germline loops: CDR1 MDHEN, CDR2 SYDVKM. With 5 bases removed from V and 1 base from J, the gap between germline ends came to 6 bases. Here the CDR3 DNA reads TGTGCCAGCAGTCCTCGTTCCTATAATTCACCCCTCCACTTT. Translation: CASSPRSYNSPLHF.

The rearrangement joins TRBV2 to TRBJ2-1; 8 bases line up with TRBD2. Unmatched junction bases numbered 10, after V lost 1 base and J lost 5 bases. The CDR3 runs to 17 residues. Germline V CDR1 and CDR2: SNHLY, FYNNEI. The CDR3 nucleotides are TGTGCCAGCAGTGAAGGATGGCGGGGGGACCCCCACAATGAGCAGTTCTTC. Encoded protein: CASSEGWRGDPHNEQFF.

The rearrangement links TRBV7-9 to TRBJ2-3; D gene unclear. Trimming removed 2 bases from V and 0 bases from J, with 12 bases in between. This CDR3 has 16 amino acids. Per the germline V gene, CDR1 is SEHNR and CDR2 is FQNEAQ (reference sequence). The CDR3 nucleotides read TGTGCCAGCAGCTTATTCGACACACCTAGCACAGATACGCAGTATTTT. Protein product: CASSLFDTPSTDTQYF. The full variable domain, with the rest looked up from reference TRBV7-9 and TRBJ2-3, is DTGVSQNPRHKITKRGQNVTFRCDPISEHNRLYWYRQTLGQGPEFLTYFQNEAQLEKSRLLSDRFSAERPKGSFSTLEIQRTEQGDSAMYLCASSLFDTPSTDTQYFGPGTRLTVL.

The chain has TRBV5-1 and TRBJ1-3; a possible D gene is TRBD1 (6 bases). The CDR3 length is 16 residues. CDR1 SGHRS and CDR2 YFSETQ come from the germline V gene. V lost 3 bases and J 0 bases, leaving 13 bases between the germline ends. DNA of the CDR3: TGCGCCAGCAGCTCACAGGGTTCCTTCTCTGGAAACACCATATATTTT. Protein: CASSSQGSFSGNTIYF.

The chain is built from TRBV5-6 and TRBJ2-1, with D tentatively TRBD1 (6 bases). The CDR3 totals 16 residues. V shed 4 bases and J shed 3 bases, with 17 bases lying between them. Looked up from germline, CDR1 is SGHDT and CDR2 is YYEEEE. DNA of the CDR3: TGTGCCAGCAGCCTTAAAGGACAGTACTACTACAATGAGCAGTTCTTC. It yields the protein CASSLKGQYYYNEQFF.

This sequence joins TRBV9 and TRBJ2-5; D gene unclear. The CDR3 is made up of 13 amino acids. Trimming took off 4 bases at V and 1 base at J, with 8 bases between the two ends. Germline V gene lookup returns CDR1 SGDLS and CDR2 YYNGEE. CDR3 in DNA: TGTGCCAGCAGCCCTAGTCCCCAAGAGACCCAGTACTTC. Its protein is CASSPSPQETQYF.

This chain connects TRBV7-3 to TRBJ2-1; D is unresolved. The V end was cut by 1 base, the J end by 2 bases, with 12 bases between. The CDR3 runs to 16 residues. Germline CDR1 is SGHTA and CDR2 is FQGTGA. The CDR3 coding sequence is TGTGCCAGCAGCTTAAGCGGCAATGGCCCCTACAATGAGCAGTTCTTC. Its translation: CASSLSGNGPYNEQFF.